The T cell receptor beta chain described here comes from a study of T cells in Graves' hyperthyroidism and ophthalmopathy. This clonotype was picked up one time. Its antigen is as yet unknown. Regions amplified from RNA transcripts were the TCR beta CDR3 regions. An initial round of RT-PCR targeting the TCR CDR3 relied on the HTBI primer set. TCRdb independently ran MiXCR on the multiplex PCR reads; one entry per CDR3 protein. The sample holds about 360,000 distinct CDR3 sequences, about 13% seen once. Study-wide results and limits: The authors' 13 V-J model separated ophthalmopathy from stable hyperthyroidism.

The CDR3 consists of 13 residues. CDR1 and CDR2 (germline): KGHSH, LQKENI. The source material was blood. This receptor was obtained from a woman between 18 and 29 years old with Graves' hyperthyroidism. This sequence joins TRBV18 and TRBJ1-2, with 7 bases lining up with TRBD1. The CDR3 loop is CVISGTDNYGYTF. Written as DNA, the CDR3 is TGTGTCATCTCCGGGACAGATAACTATGGCTACACCTTC. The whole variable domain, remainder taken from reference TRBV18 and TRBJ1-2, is NAGVMQNPRHLVRRRGQEARLRCSPMKGHSHVYWYRQLPEEGLKFMVYLQKENIIDESGMPKERFSAEFPKEGPSILRIQQVVRGDSAAYFCVISGTDNYGYTFGSGTRLTVV.